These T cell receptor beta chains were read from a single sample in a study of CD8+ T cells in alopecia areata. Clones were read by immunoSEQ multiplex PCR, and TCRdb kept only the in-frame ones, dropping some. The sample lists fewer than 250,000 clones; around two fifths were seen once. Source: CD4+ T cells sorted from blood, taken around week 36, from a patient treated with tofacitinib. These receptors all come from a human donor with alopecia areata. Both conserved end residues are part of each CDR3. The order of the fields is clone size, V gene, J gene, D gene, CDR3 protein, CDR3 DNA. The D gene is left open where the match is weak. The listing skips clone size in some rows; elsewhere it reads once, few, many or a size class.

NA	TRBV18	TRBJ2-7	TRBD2	CASSPPTGLAGLSYEQYF	TGTGCCAGCTCACCACCGACTGGACTAGCGGGGCTTTCCTACGAGCAGTACTTC
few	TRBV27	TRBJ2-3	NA	CGSRGRHNTDTQYF	TGTGGAAGCCGAGGGAGACATAACACAGATACGCAGTATTTT
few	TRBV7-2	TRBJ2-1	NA	CASSQFAGVSYNEQFF	TGTGCCAGCAGCCAGTTCGCTGGAGTCTCTTACAATGAGCAGTTCTTC
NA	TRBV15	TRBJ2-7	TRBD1	CATSRGTGTYEQYF	TGTGCCACCAGCAGAGGGACAGGGACCTACGAGCAGTACTTC
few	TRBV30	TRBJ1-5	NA	CAWSGRAQQPQHF	TGTGCCTGGAGTGGGAGGGCCCAACAGCCCCAGCATTTT
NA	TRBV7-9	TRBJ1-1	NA	CASSFTSGSEAFF	TGTGCCAGCAGCTTCACCTCCGGGTCGGAAGCTTTCTTT
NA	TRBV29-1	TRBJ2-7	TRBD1	CSATIGTGGFYEQYF	TGCAGCGCTACGATCGGGACAGGGGGCTTCTACGAGCAGTACTTC
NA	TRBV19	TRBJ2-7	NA	CASSIGGLEQYF	TGTGCCAGTAGTATTGGGGGTCTCGAGCAGTACTTC
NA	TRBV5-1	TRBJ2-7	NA	CASSFWAADEQYF	TGCGCCAGCAGCTTTTGGGCAGCCGACGAGCAGTACTTC
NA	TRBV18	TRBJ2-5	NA	CASSRTDGVETQYF	TGTGCCAGCTCACGCACGGATGGTGTGGAGACCCAGTACTTC
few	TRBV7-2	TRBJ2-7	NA	CASSLAIGFSYEQYF	TGTGCCAGCAGCTTAGCGATAGGGTTCTCCTACGAGCAGTACTTC
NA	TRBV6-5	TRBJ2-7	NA	CASRWGGAAAYEQYF	TGTGCCAGCAGATGGGGCGGGGCAGCAGCCTACGAGCAGTACTTC
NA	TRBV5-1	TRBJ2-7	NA	CASSLAGSVYEQYF	TGCGCCAGCAGCTTGGCAGGGAGCGTGTACGAGCAGTACTTC
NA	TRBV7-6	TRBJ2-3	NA	CASSLSERFRTDTQYF	TGTGCCAGCAGCTTGAGTGAGCGATTCCGTACAGATACGCAGTATTTT
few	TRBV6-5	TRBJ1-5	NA	CASSPGFDQPQHF	TGTGCCAGCAGCCCAGGGTTTGATCAGCCCCAGCATTTT
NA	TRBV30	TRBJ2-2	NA	CAWSVAGELFF	TGTGCCTGGAGTGTAGCCGGGGAGCTGTTTTTT
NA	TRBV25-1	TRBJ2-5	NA	CASTGRAETQYF	TGTGCCAGCACTGGCAGGGCAGAGACCCAGTACTTC
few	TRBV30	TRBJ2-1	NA	CAWSTSNYNEQFF	TGTGCCTGGAGTACTAGTAACTACAATGAGCAGTTCTTC
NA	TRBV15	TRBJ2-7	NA	CATSRVGLLVEQYF	TGTGCCACCAGCAGAGTAGGACTCTTAGTAGAGCAGTACTTC
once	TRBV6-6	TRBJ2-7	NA	CASSWKSGKGESEQYF	TGTGCCAGCAGTTGGAAGTCCGGGAAGGGGGAGTCCGAGCAGTACTTC
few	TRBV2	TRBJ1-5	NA	CASSEEQGGQPQHF	TGTGCCAGCAGTGAAGAACAGGGCGGTCAGCCCCAGCATTTT
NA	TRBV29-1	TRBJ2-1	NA	CSVELALSSYNEQFF	TGCAGCGTTGAACTAGCGCTAAGCTCCTACAATGAGCAGTTCTTC
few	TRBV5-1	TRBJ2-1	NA	CASSFQGYDEQFF	TGCGCCAGCAGCTTTCAGGGGTATGATGAGCAGTTCTTC
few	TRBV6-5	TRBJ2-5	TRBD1	CASSLGQARQETQYF	TGTGCCAGCAGCCTCGGACAGGCGCGTCAAGAGACCCAGTACTTC
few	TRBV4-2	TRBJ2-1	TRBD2	CASSSSGLAGREQFF	TGTGCCAGCAGCTCGTCGGGACTAGCGGGTCGAGAGCAGTTCTTC
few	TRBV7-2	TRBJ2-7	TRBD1	CASSSWPRDRAHEQYF	TGTGCCAGCAGCTCTTGGCCCCGGGACAGGGCCCACGAGCAGTACTTC
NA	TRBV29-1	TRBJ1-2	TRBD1	CSVARQGYYGYTF	TGCAGCGTTGCCCGACAGGGCTACTATGGCTACACCTTC
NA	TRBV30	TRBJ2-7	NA	CAWSVKYEQYF	TGTGCCTGGAGTGTGAAATACGAGCAGTACTTC
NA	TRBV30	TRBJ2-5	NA	CAWGAGRETQYF	TGTGCCTGGGGTGCTGGACGGGAGACCCAGTACTTC
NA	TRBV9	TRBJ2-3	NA	CASSVPKSDTQYF	TGTGCCAGCAGCGTCCCGAAGTCGGATACGCAGTATTTT
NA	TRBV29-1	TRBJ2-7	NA	CSAGTATSYEQYF	TGCAGCGCCGGGACCGCCACCTCCTACGAGCAATACTTC
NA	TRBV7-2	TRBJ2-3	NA	CASDDIRGSTDTQYF	TGTGCCAGCGACGATATCCGGGGTAGCACAGATACGCAGTATTTT
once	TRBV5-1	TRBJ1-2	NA	CASSLAAGWDYGYTF	TGCGCCAGCAGCTTGGCTGCGGGCTGGGACTATGGCTACACCTTC
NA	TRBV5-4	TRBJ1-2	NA	CASSWETGTTADGYTF	TGTGCCAGCAGCTGGGAGACCGGAACCACCGCGGATGGCTACACCTTC
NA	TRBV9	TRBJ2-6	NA	CASSVGIPGSGANVLTF	TGTGCCAGCAGCGTAGGGATTCCTGGCTCTGGGGCCAACGTCCTGACTTTC
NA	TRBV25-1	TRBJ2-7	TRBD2	CASRPSGSHEQYF	TGTGCCAGCAGACCTAGCGGGAGCCACGAGCAGTACTTC
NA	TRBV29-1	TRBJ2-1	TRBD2	CSVPSGGYNEQFF	TGCAGCGTCCCCAGCGGGGGTTACAATGAGCAGTTCTTC
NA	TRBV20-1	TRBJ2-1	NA	CSASLHGQFF	TGCAGTGCTAGCCTCCATGGACAGTTCTTC
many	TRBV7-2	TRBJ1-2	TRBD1	CASSSRQGHGYTF	TGTGCCAGCAGCTCCAGACAGGGGCATGGCTACACCTTC
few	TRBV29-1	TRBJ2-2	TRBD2	CSVRRGSSGTGELFF	TGCAGCGTTCGTCGCGGGAGCAGTGGGACCGGGGAGCTGTTTTTT
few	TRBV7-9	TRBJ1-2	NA	CASSLSRPSYGYTF	TGTGCCAGCAGCTTAAGTCGGCCGAGCTATGGCTACACCTTC